This entry is about one T cell receptor (beta chain). This clone has a handful of counts. Its antigen remains undetermined. One base away there is no much larger clone; base qualities are not given. Each donor gave one peripheral blood draw, averaging roughly 120 mL, which was collected into heparinised tubes. A BD FACSAria II and a panel including CD45RO, CCR7, CD25, CD127, CD95 and CD27 were used to sort naive, central memory, regulatory and stem cell-like memory CD4+ T cells. All sorted populations exceeded 95% purity. PBMCs were separated immediately by Lymphoprep density gradient centrifugation and were stained directly, without being cultured. So that batch effects would be minimized, each experiment stained and sorted samples in pairs, pairing one healthy donor with one patient. This specimen comes from a study of beta chain features in type 1 diabetes (dated 2018 in TCRdb). Regarding the complete study: No differences in mean age, gender distribution, total cell number or subset yield were found between patients and healthy donors. Across all samples, around 99 million sorted cells were examined, and cell number per subset correlated strongly with RNA yield. The study compared TCRB repertoires of sorted circulating CD4+ T cell subsets between recently diagnosed type 1 diabetes patients and matched healthy donors. Regulatory and stem cell-like memory subsets were isolated from only 8 patients and about eight healthy donors, whereas naive and central memory subsets came from all 30 or so donors.

Broad study findings and their caveats: PCR might favor shorter templates, but patient and control samples were amplified and corrected together, so any skew would affect both groups equally. Because small numbers of individuals were included in the HLA sub-analyses, any influence of HLA type on TCRB rearrangement was left unresolved. Naive, central memory and regulatory TCRB repertoires appeared more similar among patients than among healthy donors. At VDJ recombination sites, patients with type 1 diabetes made fewer insertions and deleted more nucleotides, a pattern implying thymic rearrangement abnormalities. Because cDNA was sequenced instead of genomic DNA, activated cells with high expression could be over-represented, although the groups did not differ in activation or CD3 levels. In all four CD4+ subsets, TCRB CDR3 length was moderately but significantly shorter in type 1 diabetes patients.

Looking up the germline V gene yields CDR1 SQVTM and CDR2 ANQGSEA. V and J are trimmed by 6 bases and 9 bases, and the gene matches miss 12 bases of the junction. From the cysteine through the phenylalanine, the CDR3 covers 14 amino acids. Only CDR3 DNA remains: 42 bases, in frame from the first base. All of the isolated RNA was reverse transcribed with the High Capacity cDNA Reverse Transcription Kit, so expressed TCRB transcripts were sequenced. Deep immunoSEQ sequencing was performed on naive, central memory and regulatory T cell samples, with an average of approximately 4 million total reads per sample. Sorted cells were lysed in RLT buffer, and RNA was extracted using DNase-treated RNeasy Micro or Mini kits according to cell number. Each cell subset was processed separately to prevent cross-contamination, with patient and healthy donor samples processed together. The immunoSEQ multiplex PCR was used to amplify TCRB sequences from cDNA, generating 87-bp fragments that spanned the CDR3 region. Amplicons were sequenced on the Illumina HiSeq platform. Processing in the source paper ran as follows. PCR bias was computationally corrected using synthetic template baselines, reads within Hamming distance 2 were collapsed, and singletons that could not be merged were discarded. Reads were aligned against IMGT to assign V, D and J genes, CDR3 length and insertions or deletions at six rearrangement sites. Clonotype counts were normalized to sorted cell number within each subset before computing true diversity and Gini coefficients with the tcR R package. Repertoire sharing was quantified using the overlap coefficient calculated on TCRB nucleotide sequences. TCRdb carries this immuneACCESS record with in-frame sequences only. Its versions omit some clonotypes, under half of them owing to an unresolved V gene in the studies checked, with the rest unexplained. V, J and clone size derive from that table, while D and trimming were established from the DNA sequence. Within this sample are more than 150,000 clones, with about 13% of them counted one time only. The top ten hold 0.62% of the sample.

Input material: central memory CD4+ T cells from blood. This clonotype was obtained from a woman between 18 and 29 years old in good health. The V and J segments used are TRBV29-1 and TRBJ2-1; TRBD1 aligns with 9 central bases. In nucleotide form, the sequence is TGCAGCGTCTCAGGGGGACAGGGACATACTGAGCAGTTCTTC. The resulting protein is CSVSGGQGHTEQFF.